This T cell receptor (beta chain) was identified during a study of T cell repertoires in cytomegalovirus infection. Across the whole study: Recently described HLA-C-restricted plus well-studied HLA-B-restricted CMV epitopes were used. It was the public TCR beta signatures that indicated both CMV infection and matching HLA type.

General study findings and limits: There were carriers of CMV plus the relevant HLA, and cumulative public TCR beta family frequency identified them.

Of note for this clonotype: The antigen is not known.

The V end lost 3 bases, the J end lost 3 bases, and 12 bases lay between the germline ends. Germline CDR1 is SGHVS and CDR2 is FQNEAQ. The CDR3 is 15 residues long. TCRdb reprocessed the reads via MiXCR and lists one record per CDR3 protein. The table shows 400,000 to 600,000 distinct CDR3 sequences, with about 42% occurring only once. This TCR was sampled from a human donor in good health (CMV status not recorded). Some clones in this sample may be carry-over from other donors' samples. V usage is TRBV7-8 and J usage is TRBJ2-4; no firm D call. The sequences come from cultured PBMCs, collected from culture after CMV antigen stimulation. This CDR3 reads CASSLGKLGKNIQYF. The CDR3 region has the DNA TGTGCCAGCAGCTTGGGGAAGTTGGGCAAAAACATTCAGTACTTC. The variable domain in full, with the rest retrieved from reference TRBV7-8 and TRBJ2-4, is GAGVSQSPRYKVAKRGQDVALRCDPISGHVSLFWYQQALGQGPEFLTYFQNEAQLDKSGLPSDRFFAERPEGSVSTLKIQRTQQEDSAVYLCASSLGKLGKNIQYFGAGTRLSVL.